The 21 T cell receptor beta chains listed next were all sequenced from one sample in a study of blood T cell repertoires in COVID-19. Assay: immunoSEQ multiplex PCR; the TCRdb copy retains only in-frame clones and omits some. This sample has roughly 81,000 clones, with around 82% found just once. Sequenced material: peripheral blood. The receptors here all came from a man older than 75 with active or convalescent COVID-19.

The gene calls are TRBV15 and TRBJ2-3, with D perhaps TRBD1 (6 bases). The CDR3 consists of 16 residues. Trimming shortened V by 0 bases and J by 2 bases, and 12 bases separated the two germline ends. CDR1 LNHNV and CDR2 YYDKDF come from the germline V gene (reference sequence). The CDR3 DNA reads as TGTGCCACCAGCAGAGATCAAGGGGGACCCACAGATACGCAGTATTTT. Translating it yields CATSRDQGGPTDTQYF.

CDR3 residues: CASMQGTYNEQFF. CDR3 in DNA: TGTGCCAGTATGCAGGGAACATACAATGAGCAGTTCTTC. This rearrangement joins TRBV19 to TRBJ2-1; the D gene is possibly TRBD1 (5 bases). The CDR3 totals 13 residues. Germline-derived CDR1 and CDR2 are LNHDA and SQIVND (reference sequence). V gave up 7 bases and J gave up 4 bases, with 11 bases separating them. The whole variable domain, remainder taken from reference TRBV19 and TRBJ2-1, is DGGITQSPKYLFRKEGQNVTLSCEQNLNHDAMYWYRQDPGQGLRLIYYSQIVNDFQKGDIAEGYSVSREKKESFPLTVTSAQKNPTAFYLCASMQGTYNEQFFGPGTRLTVL.

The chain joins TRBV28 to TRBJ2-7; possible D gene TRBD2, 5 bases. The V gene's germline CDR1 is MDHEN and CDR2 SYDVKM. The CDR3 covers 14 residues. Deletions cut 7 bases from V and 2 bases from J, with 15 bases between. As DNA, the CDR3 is TGTGCCAGCAACCTCGGGAATCCTGCCTACGAGCAGTACTTC. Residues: CASNLGNPAYEQYF. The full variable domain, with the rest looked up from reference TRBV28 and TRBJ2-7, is DVKVTQSSRYLVKRTGEKVFLECVQDMDHENMFWYRQDPGLGLRLIYFSYDVKMKEKGDIPEGYSVSREKKERFSLILESASTNQTSMYLCASNLGNPAYEQYFGPGTRLTVT.

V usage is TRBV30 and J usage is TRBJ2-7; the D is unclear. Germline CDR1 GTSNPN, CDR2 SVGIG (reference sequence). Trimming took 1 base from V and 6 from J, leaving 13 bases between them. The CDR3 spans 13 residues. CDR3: CAWSAMGYLEQYF. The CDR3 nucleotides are TGTGCCTGGAGTGCCATGGGCTACCTCGAGCAGTACTTC.

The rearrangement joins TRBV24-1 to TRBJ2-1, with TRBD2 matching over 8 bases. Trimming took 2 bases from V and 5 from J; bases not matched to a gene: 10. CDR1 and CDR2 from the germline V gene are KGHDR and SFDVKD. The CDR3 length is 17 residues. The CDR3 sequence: CATSDSRGGRIDNEQFF. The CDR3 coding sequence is TGTGCCACCAGTGATTCCCGGGGGGGCCGAATAGACAATGAGCAGTTCTTC.

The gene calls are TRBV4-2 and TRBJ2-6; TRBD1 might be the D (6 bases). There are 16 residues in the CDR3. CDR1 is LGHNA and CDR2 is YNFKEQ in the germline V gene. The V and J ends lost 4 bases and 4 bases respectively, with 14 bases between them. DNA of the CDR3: TGTGCCAGCAGCCTCCCAGGGGTGGCAGGGGCCAACGTCCTGACTTTC. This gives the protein CASSLPGVAGANVLTF.

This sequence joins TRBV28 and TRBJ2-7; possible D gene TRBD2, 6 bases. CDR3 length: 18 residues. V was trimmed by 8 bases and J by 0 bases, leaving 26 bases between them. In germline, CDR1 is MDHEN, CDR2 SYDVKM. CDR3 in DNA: TGTGCCAGCGGAGGAGTTTTGCGGGACCGTACTCGCTCCTACGAGCAGTACTTC. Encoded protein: CASGGVLRDRTRSYEQYF.

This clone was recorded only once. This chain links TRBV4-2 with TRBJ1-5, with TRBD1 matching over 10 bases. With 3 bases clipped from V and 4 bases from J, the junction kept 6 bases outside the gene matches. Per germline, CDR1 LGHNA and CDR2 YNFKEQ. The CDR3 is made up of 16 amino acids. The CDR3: CASSQGTGELNQPQHF. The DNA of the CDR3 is TGTGCCAGCAGCCAGGGGACAGGGGAATTAAATCAGCCCCAGCATTTT.

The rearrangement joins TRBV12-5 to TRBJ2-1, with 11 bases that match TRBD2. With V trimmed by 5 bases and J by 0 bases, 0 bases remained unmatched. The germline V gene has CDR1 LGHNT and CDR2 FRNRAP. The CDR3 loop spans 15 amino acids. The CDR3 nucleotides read TGTGCTAGTGGTGGGACTAGCGGCTCCTACAATGAGCAGTTCTTC. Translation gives CASGGTSGSYNEQFF.

CDR3 nucleotides: TGTGCCAGCAGCCAAGAGTCGTATGGCTACACCTTC. Protein sequence: CASSQESYGYTF. This rearrangement joins TRBV3-1 (or the pseudogene TRBV3-2) to TRBJ1-2; D gene ambiguous. Per germline, CDR1 LGHDT and CDR2 YNNKEL (reference sequence). The CDR3 spans 12 residues. V dropped 0 bases and J dropped 5 bases, with 4 bases sitting between them.

The CDR3 sequence: CASSTYKDRGYEQYF. The CDR3 DNA sequence: TGTGCCAGCAGTACTTACAAAGACAGGGGCTACGAGCAGTACTTC. The V gene is TRBV28, the J gene TRBJ2-7, with 8 bases matching TRBD1. Trimming took 5 bases from V and 3 from J; bases not matched to a gene: 9. This CDR3 spans 15 amino acids. Germline CDR1 is MDHEN and CDR2 is SYDVKM.

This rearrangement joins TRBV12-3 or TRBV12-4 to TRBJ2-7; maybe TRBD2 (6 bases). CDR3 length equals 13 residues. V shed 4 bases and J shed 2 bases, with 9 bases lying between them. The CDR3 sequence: CASSYSGAYEQYF. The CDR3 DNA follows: TGTGCCAGCAGTTACTCGGGGGCCTACGAGCAGTACTTC.

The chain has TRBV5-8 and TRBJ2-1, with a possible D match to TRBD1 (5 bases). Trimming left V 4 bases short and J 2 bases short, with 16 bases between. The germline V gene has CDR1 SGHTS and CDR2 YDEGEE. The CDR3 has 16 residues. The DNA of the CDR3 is TGTGCCAGCAGCCTTCAGTTTGAGACAGCCTACAATGAGCAGTTCTTC. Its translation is CASSLQFETAYNEQFF.

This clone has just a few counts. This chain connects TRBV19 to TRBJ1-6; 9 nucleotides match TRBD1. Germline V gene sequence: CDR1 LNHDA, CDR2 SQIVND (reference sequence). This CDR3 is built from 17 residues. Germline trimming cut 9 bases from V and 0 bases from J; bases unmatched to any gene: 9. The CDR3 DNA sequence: TGTGCCAGCAAATCCGGGACAGGGATCTCCTATAATTCACCCCTCCACTTT. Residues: CASKSGTGISYNSPLHF.

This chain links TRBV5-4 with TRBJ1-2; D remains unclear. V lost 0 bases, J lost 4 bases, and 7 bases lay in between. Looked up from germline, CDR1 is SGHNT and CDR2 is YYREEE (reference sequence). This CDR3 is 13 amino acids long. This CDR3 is CASSLDSSYGYTF. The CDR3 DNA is TGTGCCAGCAGCTTGGATAGCAGCTATGGCTACACCTTC.

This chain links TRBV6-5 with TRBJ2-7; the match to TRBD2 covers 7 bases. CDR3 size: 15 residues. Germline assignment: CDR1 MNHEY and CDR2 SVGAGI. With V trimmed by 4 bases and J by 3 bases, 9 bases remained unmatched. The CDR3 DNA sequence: TGTGCCAGCAGTTCTCACCAAGCGGGACTCTACGAGCAGTACTTC. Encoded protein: CASSSHQAGLYEQYF.

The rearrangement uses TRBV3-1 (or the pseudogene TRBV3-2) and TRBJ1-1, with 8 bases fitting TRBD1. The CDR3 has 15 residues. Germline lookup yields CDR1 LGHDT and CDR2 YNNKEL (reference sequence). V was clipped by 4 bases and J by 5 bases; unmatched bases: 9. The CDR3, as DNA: TGTGCCAGCAGCCTCCATCGGGACAGGCATACTGAAGCTTTCTTT. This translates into CASSLHRDRHTEAFF.

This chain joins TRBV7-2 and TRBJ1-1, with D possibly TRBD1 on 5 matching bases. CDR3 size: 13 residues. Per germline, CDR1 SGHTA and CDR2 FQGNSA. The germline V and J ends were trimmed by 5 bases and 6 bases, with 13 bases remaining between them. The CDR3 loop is CASSTRGVAEAFF. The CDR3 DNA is TGTGCCAGCAGCACCCGGGGGGTCGCTGAAGCTTTCTTT.

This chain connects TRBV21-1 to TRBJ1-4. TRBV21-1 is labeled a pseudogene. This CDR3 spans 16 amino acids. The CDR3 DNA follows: TGTGCCAGCAGCAAAGTCGCGGGACCAACTAATGAAAAACTGTTTTTT. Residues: CASSKVAGPTNEKLFF.

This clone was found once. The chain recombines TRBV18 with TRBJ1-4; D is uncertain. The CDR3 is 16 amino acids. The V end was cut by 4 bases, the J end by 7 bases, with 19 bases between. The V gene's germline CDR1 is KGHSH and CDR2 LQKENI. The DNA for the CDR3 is TGTGCCAGCTCACTAGCCCAGACCGACCTTAGTGAAAAACTGTTTTTT. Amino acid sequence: CASSLAQTDLSEKLFF.

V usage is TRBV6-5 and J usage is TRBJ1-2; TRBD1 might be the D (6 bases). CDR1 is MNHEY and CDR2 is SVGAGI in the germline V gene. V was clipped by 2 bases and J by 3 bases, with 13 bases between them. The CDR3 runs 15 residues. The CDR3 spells CASSYAGAGDYGYTF. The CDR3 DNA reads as TGTGCCAGCAGTTACGCAGGGGCAGGGGACTATGGCTACACCTTC.